The entry below describes one TCR beta chain. Per the study methods: Using reference gene primer amplification, nucleated cell counts were estimated. Sequenced by immunoSEQ multiplex PCR; TCRdb stores in-frame clones only, minus some. D and trimming come from the DNA, and the V and J calls and clone size come from that table. The repertoire holds 300,000 to 500,000 clones, with approximately 88% as singletons. This record belongs to a study of blood T cell repertoires in COVID-19. Background on the study: Both acute and convalescent COVID-19 samples were obtained from the United States, Italy and Spain.

The TCR comes from a woman in her thirties with acute COVID-19. The sample consisted of PBMCs or T cells enriched from blood (not recorded which).

Here the CDR3 reads CASSYSLRGRNEQFF. The DNA of the CDR3 is TGTGCCAGCAGTTACTCGCTGAGGGGGAGAAATGAGCAGTTCTTC. The chain joins TRBV6-5 to TRBJ2-1; possible D gene TRBD1, 6 bases. Trimming took 0 bases from V and 7 from J, leaving 13 bases between them. CDR1 and CDR2 from the germline V gene are MNHEY and SVGAGI. CDR3 length: 15 amino acids.